This T cell receptor (beta chain) appears in the sequencing data of a study of T cells in Graves' hyperthyroidism and ophthalmopathy. Looking at the study overall: Peripheral blood sampling occurred at initial diagnosis, before any treatment. Study observations and caveats: Ophthalmopathy was distinguished from stable hyperthyroidism by 13 V-J signatures.

There are a few counts of this clonotype. The antigen remains unidentified. Amplified TCR beta CDR3 regions came from RNA transcripts. HTBI primers were used for first-round RT-PCR of the TCR CDR3. TCRdb re-derived calls from the multiplex PCR reads in MiXCR, one entry per CDR3 protein. The repertoire holds around 500,000 distinct CDR3 sequences, with approximately 15% as singletons. The sequence was obtained from a woman aged 18-30 years with Graves' hyperthyroidism. The specimen was blood.

This CDR3 reads CASSVALAGAGDEQFF. CDR3 nucleotides: TGTGCCAGCAGCGTAGCGCTAGCGGGTGCTGGGGATGAGCAGTTCTTC. The chain couples TRBV9 to TRBJ2-1, with TRBD2 matching 8 bases. The germline V gene has CDR1 SGDLS and CDR2 YYNGEE. J was trimmed by 8 bases and V by 0 bases; bases with no gene match: 10. This CDR3 contains 16 residues.